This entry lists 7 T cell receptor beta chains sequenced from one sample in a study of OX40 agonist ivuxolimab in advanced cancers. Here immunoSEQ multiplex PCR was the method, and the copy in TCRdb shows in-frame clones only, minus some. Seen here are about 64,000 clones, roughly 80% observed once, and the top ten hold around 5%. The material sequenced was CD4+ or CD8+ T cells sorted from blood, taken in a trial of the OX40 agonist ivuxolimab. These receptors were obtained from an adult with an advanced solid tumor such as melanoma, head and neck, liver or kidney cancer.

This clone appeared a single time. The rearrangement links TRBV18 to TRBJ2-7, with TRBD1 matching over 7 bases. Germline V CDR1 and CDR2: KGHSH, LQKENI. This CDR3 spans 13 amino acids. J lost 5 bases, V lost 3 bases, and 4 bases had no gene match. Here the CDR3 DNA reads TGTGCCAGCTCACCTACAGGGGTCCACGAGCAGTACTTC. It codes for CASSPTGVHEQYF.

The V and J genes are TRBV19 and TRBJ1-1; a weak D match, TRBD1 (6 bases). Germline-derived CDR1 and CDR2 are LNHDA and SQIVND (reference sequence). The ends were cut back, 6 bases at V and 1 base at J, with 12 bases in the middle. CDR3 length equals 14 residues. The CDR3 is CASSTQGWNTEAFF. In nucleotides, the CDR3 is TGTGCCAGTAGCACACAGGGCTGGAACACTGAAGCTTTCTTT.

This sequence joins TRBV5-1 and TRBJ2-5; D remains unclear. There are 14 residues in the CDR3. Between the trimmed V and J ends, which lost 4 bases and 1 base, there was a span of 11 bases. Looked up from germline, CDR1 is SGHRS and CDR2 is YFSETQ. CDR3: CASSPGQAQETQYF. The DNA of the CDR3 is TGCGCCAGCAGCCCCGGGCAGGCCCAAGAGACCCAGTACTTC.

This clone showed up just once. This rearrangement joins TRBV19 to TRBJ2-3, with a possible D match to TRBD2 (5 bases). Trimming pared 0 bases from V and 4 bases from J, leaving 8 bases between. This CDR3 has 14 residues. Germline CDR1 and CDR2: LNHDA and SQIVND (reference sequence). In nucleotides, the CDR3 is TGTGCCAGTAGTATAGAACCGAGGGCAGATACGCAGTATTTT. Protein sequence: CASSIEPRADTQYF.

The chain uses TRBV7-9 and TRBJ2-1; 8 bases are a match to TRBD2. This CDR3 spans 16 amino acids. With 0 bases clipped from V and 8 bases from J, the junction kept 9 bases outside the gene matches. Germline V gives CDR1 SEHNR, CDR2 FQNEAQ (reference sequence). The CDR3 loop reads CASSLALSSGRDEQFF. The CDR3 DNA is TGTGCCAGCAGCTTAGCGCTATCCAGCGGGAGAGATGAGCAGTTCTTC.

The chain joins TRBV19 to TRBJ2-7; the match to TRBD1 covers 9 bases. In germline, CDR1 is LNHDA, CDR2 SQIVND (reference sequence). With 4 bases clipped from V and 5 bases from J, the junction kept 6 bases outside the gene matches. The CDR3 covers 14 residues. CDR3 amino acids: CASSRGTGLNEQYF. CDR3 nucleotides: TGTGCCAGTAGTAGGGGGACAGGGCTAAACGAGCAGTACTTC.

The CDR3 sequence: CASSIYSIGAGGGETQYF. The CDR3 nucleotides read TGTGCCAGTAGTATATACTCGATCGGAGCGGGGGGCGGAGAGACCCAGTACTTC. V gene TRBV19 combines with J gene TRBJ2-5, with 9 bases aligning to TRBD2. The CDR3 has 18 residues. V dropped 2 bases and J dropped 4; count of bases not matched to a gene: 14. Germline values: CDR1 LNHDA, CDR2 SQIVND (reference sequence).